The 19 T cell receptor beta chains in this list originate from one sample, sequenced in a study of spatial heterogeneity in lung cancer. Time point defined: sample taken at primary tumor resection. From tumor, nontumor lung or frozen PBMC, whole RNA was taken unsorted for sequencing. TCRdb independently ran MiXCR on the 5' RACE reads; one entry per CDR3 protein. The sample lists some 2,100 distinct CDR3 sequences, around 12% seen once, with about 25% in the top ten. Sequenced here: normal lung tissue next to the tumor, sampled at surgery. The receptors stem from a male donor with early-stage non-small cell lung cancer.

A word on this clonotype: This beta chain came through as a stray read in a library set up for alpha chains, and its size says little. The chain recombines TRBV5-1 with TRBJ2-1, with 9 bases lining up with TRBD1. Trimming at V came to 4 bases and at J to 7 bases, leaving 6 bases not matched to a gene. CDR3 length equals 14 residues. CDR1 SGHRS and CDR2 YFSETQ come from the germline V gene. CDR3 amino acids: CASSEGQGGNEQFF. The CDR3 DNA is TGCGCCAGCAGCGAGGGACAGGGCGGGAATGAGCAGTTCTTC.

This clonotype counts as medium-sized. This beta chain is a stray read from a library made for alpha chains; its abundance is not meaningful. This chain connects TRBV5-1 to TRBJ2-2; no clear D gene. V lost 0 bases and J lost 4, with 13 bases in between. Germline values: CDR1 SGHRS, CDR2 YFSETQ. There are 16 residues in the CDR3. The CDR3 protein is CASSLDGVVTTGELFF. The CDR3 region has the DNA TGCGCCAGCAGCTTGGATGGGGTGGTCACCACCGGGGAGCTGTTTTTT.

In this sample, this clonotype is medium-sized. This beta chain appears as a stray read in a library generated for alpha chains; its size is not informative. The CDR3 coding sequence is TGCGCCAGCAGCCCCCGCGGAGGGGGTAGCACCGGGGAGCTGTTTTTT. Translating it yields CASSPRGGGSTGELFF. The V and J genes are TRBV5-1 and TRBJ2-2, with D perhaps being TRBD1 or TRBD2 (6 bases each). Deletions cut 4 bases from V and 4 bases from J, with 17 bases between. This CDR3 comprises 16 residues. Germline values: CDR1 SGHRS, CDR2 YFSETQ.

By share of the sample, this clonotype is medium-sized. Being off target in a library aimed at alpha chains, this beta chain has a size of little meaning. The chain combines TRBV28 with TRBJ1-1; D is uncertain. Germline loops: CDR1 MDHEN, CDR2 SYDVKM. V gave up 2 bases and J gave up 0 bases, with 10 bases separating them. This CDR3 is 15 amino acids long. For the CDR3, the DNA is TGTGCCAGCAGTTTAGAAGCATCTATGAACACTGAAGCTTTCTTT. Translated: CASSLEASMNTEAFF. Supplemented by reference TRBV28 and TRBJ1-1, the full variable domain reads DVKVTQSSRYLVKRTGEKVFLECVQDMDHENMFWYRQDPGLGLRLIYFSYDVKMKEKGDIPEGYSVSREKKERFSLILESASTNQTSMYLCASSLEASMNTEAFFGQGTRLTVV.

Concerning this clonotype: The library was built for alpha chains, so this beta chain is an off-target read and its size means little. CDR3 protein: CSAEGQGTSYEQYF. The CDR3 nucleotides read TGCAGTGCGGAGGGACAGGGGACCTCCTACGAGCAGTACTTC. V usage is TRBV20-1 and J usage is TRBJ2-7, with TRBD1 identical over 10 bases. The CDR3 runs to 14 residues. Trimming at V came to 6 bases and at J to 0 bases, leaving 5 bases not matched to a gene. CDR1 DFQATT and CDR2 SNEGSKA come from the germline V gene (reference sequence).

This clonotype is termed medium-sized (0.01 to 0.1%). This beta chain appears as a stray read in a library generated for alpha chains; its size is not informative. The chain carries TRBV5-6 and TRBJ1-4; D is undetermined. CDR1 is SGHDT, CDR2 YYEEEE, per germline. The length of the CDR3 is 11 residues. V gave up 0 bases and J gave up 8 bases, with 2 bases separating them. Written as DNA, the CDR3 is TGTGCCAGCAGCTTGGGGGAAAAACTGTTTTTT. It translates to CASSLGEKLFF.

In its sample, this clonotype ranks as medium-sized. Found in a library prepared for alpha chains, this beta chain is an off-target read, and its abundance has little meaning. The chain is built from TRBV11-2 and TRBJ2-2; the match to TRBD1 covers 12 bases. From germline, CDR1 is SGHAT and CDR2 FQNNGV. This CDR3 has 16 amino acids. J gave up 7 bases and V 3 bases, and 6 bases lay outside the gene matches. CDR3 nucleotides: TGTGCCAGCAGCTTGGCCGGGACAGGGGGCATCGGGGAGCTGTTTTTT. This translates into CASSLAGTGGIGELFF. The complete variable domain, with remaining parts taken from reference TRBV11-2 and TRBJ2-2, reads EAGVAQSPRYKIIEKRQSVAFWCNPISGHATLYWYQQILGQGPKLLIQFQNNGVVDDSQLPKDRFSAERLKGVDSTLKIQPAKLEDSAVYLCASSLAGTGGIGELFFGEGSRLTVL.

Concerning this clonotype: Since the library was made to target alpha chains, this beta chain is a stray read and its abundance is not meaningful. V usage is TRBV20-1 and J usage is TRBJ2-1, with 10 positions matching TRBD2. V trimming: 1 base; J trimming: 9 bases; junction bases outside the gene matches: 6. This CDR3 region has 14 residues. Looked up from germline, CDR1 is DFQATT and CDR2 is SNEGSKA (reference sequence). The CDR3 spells CSARGSSGSGEQFF. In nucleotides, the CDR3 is TGCAGTGCTAGAGGTTCTAGCGGGAGTGGTGAGCAGTTCTTC.

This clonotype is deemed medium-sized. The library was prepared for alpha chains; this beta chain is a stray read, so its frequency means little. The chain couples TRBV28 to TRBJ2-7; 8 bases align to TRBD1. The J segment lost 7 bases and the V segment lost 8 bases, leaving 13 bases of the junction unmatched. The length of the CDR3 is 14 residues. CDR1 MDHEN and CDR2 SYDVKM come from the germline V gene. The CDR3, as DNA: TGTGCCAGCCGTGTGGGGCAGGGGGCGCGAGAGCAGTACTTC. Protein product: CASRVGQGAREQYF.

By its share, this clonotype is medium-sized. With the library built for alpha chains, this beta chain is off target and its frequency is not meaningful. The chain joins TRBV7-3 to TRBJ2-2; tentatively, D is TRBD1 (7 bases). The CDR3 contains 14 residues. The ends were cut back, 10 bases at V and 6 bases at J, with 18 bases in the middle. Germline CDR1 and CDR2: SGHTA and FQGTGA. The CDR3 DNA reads TGTGCCACCACGGCAGGGGGGTATGCCGGGGAGCTGTTTTTT. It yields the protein CATTAGGYAGELFF. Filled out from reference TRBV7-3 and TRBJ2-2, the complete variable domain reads GAGVSQTPSNKVTEKGKYVELRCDPISGHTALYWYRQSLGQGPEFLIYFQGTGAADDSGLPNDRFFAVRPEGSVSTLKIQRTERGDSAVYLCATTAGGYAGELFFGEGSRLTVL.

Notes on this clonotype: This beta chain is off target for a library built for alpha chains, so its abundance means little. The CDR3 DNA follows: TGTGCCAGCAGCCGAGCGAATGTCCTGACAGATACGCAGTATTTT. Protein: CASSRANVLTDTQYF. This chain joins TRBV12-3 or TRBV12-4 and TRBJ2-3; D is ambiguous. The V and J ends lost 6 bases and 3 bases respectively, with 16 bases between them. This CDR3 region has 15 residues.

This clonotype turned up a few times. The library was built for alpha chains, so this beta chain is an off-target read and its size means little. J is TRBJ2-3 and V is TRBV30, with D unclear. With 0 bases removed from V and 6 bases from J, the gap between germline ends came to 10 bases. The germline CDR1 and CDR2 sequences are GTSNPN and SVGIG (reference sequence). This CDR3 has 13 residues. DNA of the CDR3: TGTGCCTGGAGTGTACGACTGCGGGATACGCAGTATTTT. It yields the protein CAWSVRLRDTQYF.

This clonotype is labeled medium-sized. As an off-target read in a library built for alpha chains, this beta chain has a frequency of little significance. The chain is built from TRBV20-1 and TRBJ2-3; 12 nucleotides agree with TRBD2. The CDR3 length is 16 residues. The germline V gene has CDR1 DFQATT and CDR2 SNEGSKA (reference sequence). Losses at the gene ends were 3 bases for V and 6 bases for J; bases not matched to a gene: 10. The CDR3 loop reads CSASSLAGGKMDTQYF. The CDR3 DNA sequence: TGCAGTGCTAGCTCGCTAGCGGGGGGGAAGATGGATACGCAGTATTTT.

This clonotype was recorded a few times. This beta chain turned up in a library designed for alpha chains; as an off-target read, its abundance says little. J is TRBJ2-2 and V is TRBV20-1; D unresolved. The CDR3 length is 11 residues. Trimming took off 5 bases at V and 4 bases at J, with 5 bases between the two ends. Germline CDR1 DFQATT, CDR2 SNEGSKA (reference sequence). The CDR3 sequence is CSAFGTGELFF. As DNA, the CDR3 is TGCAGTGCTTTCGGCACCGGGGAGCTGTTTTTT.

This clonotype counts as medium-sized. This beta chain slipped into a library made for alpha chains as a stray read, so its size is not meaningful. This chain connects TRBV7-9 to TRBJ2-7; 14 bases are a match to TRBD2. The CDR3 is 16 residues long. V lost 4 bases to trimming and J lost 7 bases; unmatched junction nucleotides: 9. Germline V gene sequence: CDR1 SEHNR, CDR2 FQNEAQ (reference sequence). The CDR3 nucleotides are TGTGCCAGCAGCTCCCTGGGACTAGCGGGAGCTCGGGAGCAGTACTTC. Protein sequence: CASSSLGLAGAREQYF.

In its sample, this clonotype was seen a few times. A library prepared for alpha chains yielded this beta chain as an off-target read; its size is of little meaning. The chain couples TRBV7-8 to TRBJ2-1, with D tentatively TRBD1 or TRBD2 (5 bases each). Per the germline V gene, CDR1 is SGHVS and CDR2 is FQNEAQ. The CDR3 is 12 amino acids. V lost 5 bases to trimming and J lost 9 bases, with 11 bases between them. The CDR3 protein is CASSHPRGEQFF. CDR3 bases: TGTGCCAGCAGCCATCCGAGGGGTGAGCAGTTCTTC.

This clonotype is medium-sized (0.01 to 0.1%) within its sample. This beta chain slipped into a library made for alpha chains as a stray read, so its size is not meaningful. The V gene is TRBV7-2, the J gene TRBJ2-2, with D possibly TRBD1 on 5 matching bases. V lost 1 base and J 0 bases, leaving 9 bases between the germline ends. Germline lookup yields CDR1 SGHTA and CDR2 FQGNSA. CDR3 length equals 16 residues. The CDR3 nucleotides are TGTGCCAGCAGCTTAGGGATAGGGGCGAACACCGGGGAGCTGTTTTTT. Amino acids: CASSLGIGANTGELFF.

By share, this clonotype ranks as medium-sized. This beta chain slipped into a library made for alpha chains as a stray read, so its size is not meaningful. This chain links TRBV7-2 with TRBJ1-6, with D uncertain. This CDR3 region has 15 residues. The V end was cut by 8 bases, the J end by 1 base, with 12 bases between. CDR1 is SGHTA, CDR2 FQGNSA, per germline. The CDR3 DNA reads TGTGCCAGCCAGACGGGGATTTCCTATAATTCACCCCTCCACTTT. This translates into CASQTGISYNSPLHF.

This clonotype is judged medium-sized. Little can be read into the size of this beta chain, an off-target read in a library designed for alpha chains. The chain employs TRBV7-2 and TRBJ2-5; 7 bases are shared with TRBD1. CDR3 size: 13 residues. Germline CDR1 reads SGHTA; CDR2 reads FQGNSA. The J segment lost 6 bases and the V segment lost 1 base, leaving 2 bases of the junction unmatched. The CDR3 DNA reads TGTGCCAGCAGCTTAGGGGACAGAAAGACCCAGTACTTC. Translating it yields CASSLGDRKTQYF.